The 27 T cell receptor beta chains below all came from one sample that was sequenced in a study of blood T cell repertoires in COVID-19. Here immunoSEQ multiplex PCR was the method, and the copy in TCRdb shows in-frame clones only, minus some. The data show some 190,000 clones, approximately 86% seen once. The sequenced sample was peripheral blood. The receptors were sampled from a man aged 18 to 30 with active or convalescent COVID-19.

The CDR3 DNA sequence: TGCGCCAGCAGCCGCAGTACGAATGAAAAACTGTTTTTT. Its translation is CASSRSTNEKLFF. This sequence joins TRBV10-1 and TRBJ1-4; D gene uncertain. Germline values: CDR1 WNHNN, CDR2 SYGVQD (reference sequence). The CDR3 is 13 amino acids. Trimming pared 6 bases from V and 5 bases from J, leaving 10 bases between.

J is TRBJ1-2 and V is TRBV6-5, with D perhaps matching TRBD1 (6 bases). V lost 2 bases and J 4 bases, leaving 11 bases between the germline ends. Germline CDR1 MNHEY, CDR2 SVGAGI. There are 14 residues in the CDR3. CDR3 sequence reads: CASSYTGQLYGYTF. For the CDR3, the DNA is TGTGCCAGCAGTTACACCGGACAGCTCTATGGCTACACCTTC.

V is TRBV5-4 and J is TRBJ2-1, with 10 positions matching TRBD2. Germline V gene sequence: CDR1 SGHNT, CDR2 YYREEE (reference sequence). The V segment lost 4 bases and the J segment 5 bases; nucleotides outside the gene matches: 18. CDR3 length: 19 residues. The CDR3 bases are TGTGCCAGCAGCCCGAGACCGGGACTAGCGAGAGATAAGGACAATGAGCAGTTCTTC. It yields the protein CASSPRPGLARDKDNEQFF.

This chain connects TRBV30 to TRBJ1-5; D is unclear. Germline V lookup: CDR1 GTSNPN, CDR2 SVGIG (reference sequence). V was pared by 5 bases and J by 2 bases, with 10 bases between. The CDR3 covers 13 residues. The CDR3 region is CAWGKGGNQPQHF. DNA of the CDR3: TGTGCCTGGGGTAAAGGAGGCAATCAGCCCCAGCATTTT. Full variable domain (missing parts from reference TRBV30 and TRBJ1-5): SQTIHQWPATLVQPVGSPLSLECTVEGTSNPNLYWYRQAAGRGLQLLFYSVGIGQISSEVPQNLSASRPQDRQFILSSKKLLLSDSGFYLCAWGKGGNQPQHFGDGTRLSIL.

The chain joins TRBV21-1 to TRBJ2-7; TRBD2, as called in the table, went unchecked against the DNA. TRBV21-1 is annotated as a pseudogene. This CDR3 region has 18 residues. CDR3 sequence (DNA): TGTGCCAGCAGCAAAGACGGGGCTAGCGGGGGAGAGGCCTACGAGCAGTACTTC. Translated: CASSKDGASGGEAYEQYF.

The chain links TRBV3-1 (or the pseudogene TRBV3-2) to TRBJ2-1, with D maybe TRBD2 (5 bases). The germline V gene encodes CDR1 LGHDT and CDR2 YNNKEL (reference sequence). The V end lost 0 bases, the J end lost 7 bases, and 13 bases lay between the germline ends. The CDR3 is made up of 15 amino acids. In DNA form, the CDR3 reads TGTGCCAGCAGCCAAGATCTGACTAAGCAGAATGAGCAGTTCTTC. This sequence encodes CASSQDLTKQNEQFF.

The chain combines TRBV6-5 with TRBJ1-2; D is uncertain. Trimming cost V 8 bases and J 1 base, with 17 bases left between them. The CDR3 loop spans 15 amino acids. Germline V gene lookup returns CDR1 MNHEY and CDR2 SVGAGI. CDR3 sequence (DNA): TGTGCCAGCGCATTTGACATGCCCCTTAACTATGGCTACACCTTC. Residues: CASAFDMPLNYGYTF.

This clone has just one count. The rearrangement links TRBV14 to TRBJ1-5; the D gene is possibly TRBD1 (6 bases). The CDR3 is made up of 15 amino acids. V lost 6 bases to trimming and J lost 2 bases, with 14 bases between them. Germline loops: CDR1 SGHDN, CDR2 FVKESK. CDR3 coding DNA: TGTGCCAGCAGTTCAGGGGTTGGCGGCAATCAGCCCCAGCATTTT. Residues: CASSSGVGGNQPQHF.

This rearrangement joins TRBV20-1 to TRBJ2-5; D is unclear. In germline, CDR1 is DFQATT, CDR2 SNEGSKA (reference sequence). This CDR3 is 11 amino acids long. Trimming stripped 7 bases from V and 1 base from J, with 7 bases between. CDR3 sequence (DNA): TGCAGTGGACAATTCCAAGAGACCCAGTACTTC. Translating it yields CSGQFQETQYF.

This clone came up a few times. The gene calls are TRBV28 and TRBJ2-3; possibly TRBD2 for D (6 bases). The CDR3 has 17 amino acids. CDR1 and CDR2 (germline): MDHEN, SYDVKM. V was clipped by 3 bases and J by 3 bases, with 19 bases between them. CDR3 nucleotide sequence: TGTGCCAGCAGTTTTATTTCTCGCGGGGTAAGTACAGATACGCAGTATTTT. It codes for CASSFISRGVSTDTQYF.

CDR3 region: CASSVPQGVAGNTIYF. The CDR3 bases are TGTGCCAGTAGTGTACCACAGGGGGTGGCCGGAAACACCATATATTTT. This chain joins TRBV19 and TRBJ1-3; 8 positions agree with TRBD1. Per germline, CDR1 LNHDA and CDR2 SQIVND (reference sequence). This CDR3 comprises 16 residues. After removal of 5 bases from V and 4 bases from J, the junction contained 10 bases not matched to a gene.

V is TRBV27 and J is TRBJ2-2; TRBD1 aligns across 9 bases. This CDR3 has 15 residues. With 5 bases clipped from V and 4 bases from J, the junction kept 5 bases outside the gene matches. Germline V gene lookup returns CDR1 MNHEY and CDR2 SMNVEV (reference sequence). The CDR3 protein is CASSLRDRATGELFF. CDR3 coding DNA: TGTGCCAGCAGTCTCAGGGACAGGGCCACCGGGGAGCTGTTTTTT.

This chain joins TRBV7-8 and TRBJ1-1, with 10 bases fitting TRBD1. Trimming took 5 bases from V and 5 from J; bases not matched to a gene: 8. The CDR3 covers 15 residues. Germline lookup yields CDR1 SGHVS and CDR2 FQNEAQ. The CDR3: CASSPGQGEWTEAFF. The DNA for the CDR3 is TGTGCCAGCAGCCCCGGACAGGGGGAATGGACTGAAGCTTTCTTT.

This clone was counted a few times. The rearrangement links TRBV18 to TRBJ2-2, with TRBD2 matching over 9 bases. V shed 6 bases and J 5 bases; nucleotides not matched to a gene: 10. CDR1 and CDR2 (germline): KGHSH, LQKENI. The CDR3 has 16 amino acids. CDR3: CASSLTSGHGTGELFF. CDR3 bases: TGTGCCAGCTCCCTGACTAGCGGTCATGGGACCGGGGAGCTGTTTTTT.

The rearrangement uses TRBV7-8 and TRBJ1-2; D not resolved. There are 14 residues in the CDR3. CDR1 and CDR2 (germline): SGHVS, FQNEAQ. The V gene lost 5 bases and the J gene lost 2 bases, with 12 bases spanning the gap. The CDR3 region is CASSPSRGNYGYTF. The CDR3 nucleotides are TGTGCCAGCAGCCCGAGCCGCGGGAACTATGGCTACACCTTC.

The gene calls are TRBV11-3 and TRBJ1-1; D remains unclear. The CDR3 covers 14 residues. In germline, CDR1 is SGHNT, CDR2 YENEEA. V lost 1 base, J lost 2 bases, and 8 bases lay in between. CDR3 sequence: CASSLGYENTEAFF. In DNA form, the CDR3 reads TGTGCCAGCAGCTTAGGCTACGAAAACACTGAAGCTTTCTTT.

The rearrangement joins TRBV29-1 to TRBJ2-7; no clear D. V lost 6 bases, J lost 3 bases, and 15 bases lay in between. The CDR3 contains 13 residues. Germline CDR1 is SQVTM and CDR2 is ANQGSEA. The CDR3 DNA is TGCAGCGTGGGTGGGCAGGCAAACTACGAGCAGTACTTC. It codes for CSVGGQANYEQYF.

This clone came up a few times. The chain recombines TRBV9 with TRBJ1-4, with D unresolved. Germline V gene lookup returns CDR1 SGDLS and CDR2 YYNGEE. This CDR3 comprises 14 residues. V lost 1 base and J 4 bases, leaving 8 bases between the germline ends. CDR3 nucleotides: TGTGCCAGCAGCGTAAGTCACATTAATGAAAAACTGTTTTTT. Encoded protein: CASSVSHINEKLFF.

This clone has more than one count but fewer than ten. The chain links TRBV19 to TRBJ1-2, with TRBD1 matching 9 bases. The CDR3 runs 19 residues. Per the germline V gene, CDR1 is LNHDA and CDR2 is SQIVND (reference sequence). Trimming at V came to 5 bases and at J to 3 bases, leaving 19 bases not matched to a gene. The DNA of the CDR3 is TGTGCCAGTAGTTCGATCGGCAACGCCGGGACAGGGACATACTATGGCTACACCTTC. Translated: CASSSIGNAGTGTYYGYTF.

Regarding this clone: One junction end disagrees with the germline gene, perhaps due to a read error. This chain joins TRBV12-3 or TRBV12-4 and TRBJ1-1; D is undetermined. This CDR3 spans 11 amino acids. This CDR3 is CASSLSLVPVF. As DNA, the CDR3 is TGTGCCAGCAGTTTATCTTTAGTTCCCGTCTTT.

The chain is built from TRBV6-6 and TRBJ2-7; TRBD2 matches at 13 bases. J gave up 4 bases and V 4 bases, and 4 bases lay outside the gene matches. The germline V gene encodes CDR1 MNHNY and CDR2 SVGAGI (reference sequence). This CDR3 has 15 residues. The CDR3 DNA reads TGTGCCAGCAGTTCGGGACTAGCGGGAACATACGAGCAGTACTTC. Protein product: CASSSGLAGTYEQYF.

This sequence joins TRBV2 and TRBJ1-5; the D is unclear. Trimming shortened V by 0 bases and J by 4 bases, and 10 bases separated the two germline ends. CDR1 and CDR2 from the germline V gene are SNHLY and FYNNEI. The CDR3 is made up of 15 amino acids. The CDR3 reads CASSEAALSNQPQHF. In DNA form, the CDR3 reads TGTGCCAGCAGTGAAGCGGCCCTGTCGAATCAGCCCCAGCATTTT.

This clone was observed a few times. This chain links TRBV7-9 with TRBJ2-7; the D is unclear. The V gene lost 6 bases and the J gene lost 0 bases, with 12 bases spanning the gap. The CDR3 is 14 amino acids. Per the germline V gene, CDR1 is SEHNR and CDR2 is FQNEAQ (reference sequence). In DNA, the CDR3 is TGTGCCAGCAGTTGGCTAGAGAACTCCTACGAGCAGTACTTC. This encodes CASSWLENSYEQYF.

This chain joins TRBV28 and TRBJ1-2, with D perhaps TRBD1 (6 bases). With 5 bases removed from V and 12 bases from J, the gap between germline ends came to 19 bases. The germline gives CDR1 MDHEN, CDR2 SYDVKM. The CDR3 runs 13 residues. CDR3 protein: CASSLDSTLTHTF. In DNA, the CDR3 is TGTGCCAGCAGTCTGGACAGTACCCTCACCCACACCTTC.

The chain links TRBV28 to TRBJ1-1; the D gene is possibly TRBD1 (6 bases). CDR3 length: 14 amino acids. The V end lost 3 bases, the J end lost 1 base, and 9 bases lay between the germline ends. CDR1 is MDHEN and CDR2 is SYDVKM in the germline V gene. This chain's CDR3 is CASSFQGKNTEAFF. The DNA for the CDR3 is TGTGCCAGCAGTTTCCAGGGGAAGAACACTGAAGCTTTCTTT. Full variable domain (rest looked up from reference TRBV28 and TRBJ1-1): DVKVTQSSRYLVKRTGEKVFLECVQDMDHENMFWYRQDPGLGLRLIYFSYDVKMKEKGDIPEGYSVSREKKERFSLILESASTNQTSMYLCASSFQGKNTEAFFGQGTRLTVV.

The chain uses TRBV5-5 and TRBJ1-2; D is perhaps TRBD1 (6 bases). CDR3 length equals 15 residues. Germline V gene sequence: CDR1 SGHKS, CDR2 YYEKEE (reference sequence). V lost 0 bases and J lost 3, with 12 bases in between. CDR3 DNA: TGTGCCAGCAGCTTGGGGGGGCGATCGGACTATGGCTACACCTTC. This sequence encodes CASSLGGRSDYGYTF.

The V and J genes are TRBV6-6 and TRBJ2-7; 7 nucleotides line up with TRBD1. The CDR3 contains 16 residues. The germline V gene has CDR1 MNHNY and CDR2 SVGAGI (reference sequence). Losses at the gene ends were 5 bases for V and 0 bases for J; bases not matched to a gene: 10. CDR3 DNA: TGTGCCAGCAGTAGGACATCCGGGACAGCCTCCTACGAGCAGTACTTC. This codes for CASSRTSGTASYEQYF.